A single T cell receptor (beta chain) is shown here with its context. What it binds is unknown. The record originates from a study of cytomegalovirus exposure and HLA in healthy donors. Broader study findings: Trimming of TCR beta V- and J-genes showed a link, identified in a later analysis, to a missense DCLRE1C variant.

The CDR3 sequence is 15 residues long. V gave up 6 bases and J gave up 5 bases; unmatched junction bases: 11. Germline CDR1 reads WSHSY; CDR2 reads SAAADI. Vbeta (60) and Jbeta (13) primers were used in the PCR. TCRdb's table, derived via immunoSEQ multiplex PCR, lists solely in-frame clones and lacks some. The table includes around 100,000 clones, roughly four fifths detected once. The gene calls are TRBV10-2 and TRBJ2-7, with 9 positions matching TRBD1. This TCR derives from a man aged 45-60 years in good health and CMV-seronegative. Input material: PBMCs. For the CDR3, the DNA is TGCGCCAGCAGAGATCCGGGACAGGGATTCCACGAGCAGTACTTC. Translating gives CASRDPGQGFHEQYF.